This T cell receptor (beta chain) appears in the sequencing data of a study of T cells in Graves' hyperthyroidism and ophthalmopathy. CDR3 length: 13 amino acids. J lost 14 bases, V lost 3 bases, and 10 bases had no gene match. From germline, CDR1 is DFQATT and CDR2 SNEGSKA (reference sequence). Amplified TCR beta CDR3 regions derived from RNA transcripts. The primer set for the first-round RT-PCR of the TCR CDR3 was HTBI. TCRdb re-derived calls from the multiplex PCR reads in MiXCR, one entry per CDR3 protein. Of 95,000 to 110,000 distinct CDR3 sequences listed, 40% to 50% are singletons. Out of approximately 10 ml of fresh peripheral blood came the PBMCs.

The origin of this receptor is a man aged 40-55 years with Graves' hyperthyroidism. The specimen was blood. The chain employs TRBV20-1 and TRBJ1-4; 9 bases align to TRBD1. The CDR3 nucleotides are TGCAGTGCTAGGGGGACAGGGTTGGGAAGGCTGTTTTTT. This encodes CSARGTGLGRLFF.